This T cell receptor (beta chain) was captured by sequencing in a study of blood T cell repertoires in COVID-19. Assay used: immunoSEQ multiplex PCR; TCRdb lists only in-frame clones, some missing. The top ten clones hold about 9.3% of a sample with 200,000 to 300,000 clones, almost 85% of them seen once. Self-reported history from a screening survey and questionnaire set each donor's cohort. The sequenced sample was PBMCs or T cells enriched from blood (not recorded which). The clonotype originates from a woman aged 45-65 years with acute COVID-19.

CDR3 region: CASSRTGVQETQYF. The CDR3 region has the DNA TGTGCCAGCAGCCGGACAGGGGTACAAGAGACCCAGTACTTC. The V call is TRBV7-2, the J call TRBJ2-5; 9 positions match TRBD1. The germline CDR1 and CDR2 sequences are SGHTA and FQGNSA. The CDR3 sequence is 14 residues long. Losses at the gene ends were 5 bases for V and 2 bases for J; bases not matched to a gene: 3.